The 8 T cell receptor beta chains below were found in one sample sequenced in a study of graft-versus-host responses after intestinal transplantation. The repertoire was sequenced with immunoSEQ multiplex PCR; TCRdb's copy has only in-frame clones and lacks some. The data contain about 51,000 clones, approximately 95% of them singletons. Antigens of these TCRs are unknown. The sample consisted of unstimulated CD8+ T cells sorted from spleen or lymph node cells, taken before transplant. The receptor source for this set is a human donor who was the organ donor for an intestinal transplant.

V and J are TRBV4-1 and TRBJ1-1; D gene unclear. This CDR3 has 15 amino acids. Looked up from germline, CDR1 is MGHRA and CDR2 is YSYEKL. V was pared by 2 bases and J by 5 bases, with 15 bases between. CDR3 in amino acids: CASSQTRQPGTEAFF. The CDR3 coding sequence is TGCGCCAGCAGCCAAACCAGGCAGCCCGGGACTGAAGCTTTCTTT.

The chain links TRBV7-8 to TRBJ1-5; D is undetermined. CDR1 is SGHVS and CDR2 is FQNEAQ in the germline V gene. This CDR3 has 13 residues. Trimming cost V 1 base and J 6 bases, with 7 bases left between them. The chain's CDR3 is CASSLGGRQPQHF. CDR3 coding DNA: TGTGCCAGCAGCTTAGGCGGGCGTCAGCCCCAGCATTTT.

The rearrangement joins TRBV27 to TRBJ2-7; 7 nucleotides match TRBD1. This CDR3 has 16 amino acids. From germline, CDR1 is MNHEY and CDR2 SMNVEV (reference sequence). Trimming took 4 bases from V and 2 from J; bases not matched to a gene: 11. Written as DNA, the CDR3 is TGTGCCAGCAGTTACAGCACAGGGGCCACCACCTACGAGCAGTACTTC. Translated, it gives CASSYSTGATTYEQYF.

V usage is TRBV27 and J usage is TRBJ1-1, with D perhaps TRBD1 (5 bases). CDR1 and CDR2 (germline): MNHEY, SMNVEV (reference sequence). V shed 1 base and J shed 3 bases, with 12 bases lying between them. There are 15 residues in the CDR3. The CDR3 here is CASSLLGPRDTEAFF. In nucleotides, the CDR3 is TGTGCCAGCAGTTTATTGGGGCCCAGGGACACTGAAGCTTTCTTT.

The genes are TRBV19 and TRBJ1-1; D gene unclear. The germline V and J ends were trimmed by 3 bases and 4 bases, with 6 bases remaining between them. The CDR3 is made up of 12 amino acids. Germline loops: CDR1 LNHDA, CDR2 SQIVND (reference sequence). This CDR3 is CASSMIGTEAFF. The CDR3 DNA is TGTGCCAGTAGTATGATCGGCACTGAAGCTTTCTTT.

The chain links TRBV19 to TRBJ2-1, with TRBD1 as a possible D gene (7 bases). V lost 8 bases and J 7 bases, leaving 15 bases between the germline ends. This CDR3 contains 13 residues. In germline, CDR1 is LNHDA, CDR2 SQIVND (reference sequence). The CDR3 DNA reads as TGTGCCAGTCGCGGGACAGAAGCTAATGAGCAGTTCTTC. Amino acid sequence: CASRGTEANEQFF.

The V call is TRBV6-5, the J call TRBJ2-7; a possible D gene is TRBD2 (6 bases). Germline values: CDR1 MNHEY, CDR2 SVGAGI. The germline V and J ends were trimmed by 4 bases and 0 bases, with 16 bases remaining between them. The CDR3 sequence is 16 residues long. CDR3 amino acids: CASSSNPSALSYEQYF. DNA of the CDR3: TGTGCCAGCAGTTCCAACCCTAGCGCCCTCTCCTACGAGCAGTACTTC.

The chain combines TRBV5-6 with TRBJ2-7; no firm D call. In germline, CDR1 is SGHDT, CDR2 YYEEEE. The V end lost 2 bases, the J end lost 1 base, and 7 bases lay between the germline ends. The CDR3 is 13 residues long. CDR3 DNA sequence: TGTGCCAGCAGCTTAGGACGGTCCTACGAGCAGTACTTC. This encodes CASSLGRSYEQYF.